This T cell receptor beta chain was identified in a study of cytomegalovirus exposure and HLA in healthy donors. 13 Jbeta primers and 60 Vbeta primers were used for the PCR. TCRdb's table, derived via immunoSEQ multiplex PCR, lists solely in-frame clones and lacks some. The sample holds under 150,000 clones; roughly two thirds are singletons and the top ten take approximately 15%. V was shortened by 3 bases and J by 4 bases, with 3 bases between the two germline ends. The CDR3 contains 12 residues. From germline, CDR1 is MNHEY and CDR2 SMNVEV (reference sequence). The material sequenced was PBMCs. The chain employs TRBV27 and TRBJ2-2; no clear D. The sequence was obtained from a human donor in good health. CDR3 protein: CASSFSTGELFF. DNA of the CDR3: TGTGCCAGCAGTTTCAGCACCGGGGAGCTGTTTTTT.